The clone carrying this T cell receptor (beta chain) was seen once. What it binds is not known. There were only Caucasian adults among the donors, and all lived in Nashville, Tennessee. Using immunoSEQ multiplex PCR, the repertoire was profiled, and TCRdb retains in-frame clones only, with some absent. The sample contains 2 million to 2.5 million clones, over 90% of which appear only once. This sample stems from a study of shared clonotypes between healthy human individuals. Study results and limitations: The naive CD4 repertoires of a few donors were compared, and about 5% of clonotypes were shared.

The clonotype was recovered from a man between 18 and 29 years old in good health. Some clones in this sample may be carry-over from other donors' samples. Sequencing was done on a sample of naive CD4+ T cells from PBMCs. Subset in this sample: CD45RA+ positively selected.

CDR3 nucleotides: TGTGCCAGCAGCCCCCAGATTAGCACAGATACGCAGTATTTT. As protein: CASSPQISTDTQYF. V usage is TRBV6-5 and J usage is TRBJ2-3; D uncertain. V lost 6 bases and J 0 bases, leaving 10 bases between the germline ends. CDR3 length: 14 amino acids. Germline V gene data show CDR1 as MNHEY and CDR2 as SVGAGI.